The next 11 T cell receptor beta chains were all read from a single sample in a study of PD-1 blockade in classical Hodgkin lymphoma. The time point: cycle 4 day 1 (C4D1), after six to seven weeks of nivolumab. Each of the patients experienced relapse following autologous stem cell transplantation, and their brentuximab vedotin exposure differed. Using magnetic negative selection, the CD4+ T cells were separated out of thawed PBMCs. TCRdb's table, derived via immunoSEQ multiplex PCR, lists solely in-frame clones and lacks some. The table lists fewer than 25,000 clones, over 65% of them singletons. The sequenced sample was CD4+ T cells from blood, obtained before the fourth cycle of nivolumab. The source is a human donor with classical Hodgkin lymphoma.

The chain has TRBV9 and TRBJ2-1; TRBD2 matches at 13 bases. The CDR3 sequence is 14 residues long. The V and J ends lost 4 bases and 7 bases, in that order; junction bases with no gene match: 2. CDR1 and CDR2 (germline): SGDLS, YYNGEE. The chain's CDR3 is CASSRTSGSNEQFF. As DNA, the CDR3 is TGTGCCAGCAGCCGGACTAGCGGGAGTAATGAGCAGTTCTTC.

V usage is TRBV28 and J usage is TRBJ2-1, with TRBD2 matching 8 bases. The CDR3 is 14 amino acids. The trim removed 8 bases at V and 8 bases at J, leaving 11 bases unmatched. The germline V gene encodes CDR1 MDHEN and CDR2 SYDVKM. The CDR3 spells CASRLSGRWDEQFF. In DNA form, the CDR3 reads TGTGCCAGCCGCCTCAGCGGGAGATGGGATGAGCAGTTCTTC. The variable domain in full, with the rest retrieved from reference TRBV28 and TRBJ2-1, is DVKVTQSSRYLVKRTGEKVFLECVQDMDHENMFWYRQDPGLGLRLIYFSYDVKMKEKGDIPEGYSVSREKKERFSLILESASTNQTSMYLCASRLSGRWDEQFFGPGTRLTVL.

The rearrangement links TRBV19 to TRBJ2-7, with D unresolved. CDR1 is LNHDA, CDR2 SQIVND, per germline (reference sequence). The V end lost 5 bases, the J end lost 0 bases, and 11 bases lay between the germline ends. CDR3 length equals 14 residues. The CDR3 nucleotides are TGTGCCAGTAGTGTTGCGGTGAGCTCCTACGAGCAGTACTTC. Protein product: CASSVAVSSYEQYF.

The chain uses TRBV19 and TRBJ1-1, with 7 bases aligning to TRBD1. This CDR3 is 14 amino acids long. Unmatched junction bases numbered 6, after V lost 6 bases and J lost 2 bases. CDR1 is LNHDA and CDR2 is SQIVND in the germline V gene (reference sequence). CDR3 sequence: CASRIRGSNTEAFF. CDR3 coding DNA: TGTGCCAGTAGGATCAGGGGGTCTAACACTGAAGCTTTCTTT.

The chain couples TRBV5-3 to TRBJ1-2; 9 positions agree with TRBD1. TRBV5-3 is an open reading frame whose function is uncertain. V shed 3 bases and J 3 bases; nucleotides not matched to a gene: 18. The CDR3 is made up of 19 amino acids. CDR3: CARSWGCRFRQGVYYGYTF. The CDR3 DNA follows: TGTGCCAGAAGCTGGGGTTGCCGCTTTCGACAGGGGGTGTACTATGGCTACACCTTC.

This chain joins TRBV6-5 and TRBJ2-5; D gene ambiguous. CDR3 length equals 11 residues. Germline-derived CDR1 and CDR2 are MNHEY and SVGAGI. Trimming took 6 bases from V and 7 from J, leaving 9 bases between them. CDR3 sequence: CASSQMGTQYF. In DNA, the CDR3 is TGTGCCAGCAGCCAGATGGGGACCCAGTACTTC.

The chain has TRBV7-9 and TRBJ2-1; D not resolved. Germline V gene lookup returns CDR1 SEHNR and CDR2 FQNEAQ (reference sequence). The CDR3 is 16 amino acids. V lost 1 base and J 0 bases, leaving 10 bases between the germline ends. CDR3 DNA sequence: TGTGCCAGCAGCTTAGGGCGATTCGGCTCCTACAATGAGCAGTTCTTC. Encoded protein: CASSLGRFGSYNEQFF.

This chain uses TRBV6-6 with TRBJ2-1, with a weak D call TRBD1 (6 bases). The CDR3 totals 15 residues. Germline loops: CDR1 MNHNY, CDR2 SVGAGI (reference sequence). V gave up 4 bases and J gave up 0 bases, with 10 bases separating them. In nucleotides, the CDR3 is TGTGCCAGCAGTTTCACAGGGCGCTCCTACAATGAGCAGTTCTTC. Protein sequence: CASSFTGRSYNEQFF.

DNA for the CDR3: TGTGCTAGTGGATGTTGCAGGATCCTCTCCTACAATGAGCAGTTCTTC. It is translated as CASGCCRILSYNEQFF. The chain employs TRBV12-5 and TRBJ2-1; D remains ambiguous. V was cut by 6 bases and J by 0 bases, with 15 bases left in between. Germline V CDR1 and CDR2: LGHNT, FRNRAP. There are 16 residues in the CDR3.

The chain links TRBV6-1 to TRBJ2-3; D is uncertain. The length of the CDR3 is 13 residues. Trimming removed 3 bases from V and 2 bases from J, with 6 bases in between. In germline, CDR1 is MNHNS, CDR2 SASEGT. CDR3 in amino acids: CASSDSYTDTQYF. The CDR3 bases are TGTGCCAGCAGTGACAGCTACACAGATACGCAGTATTTT.

The chain is built from TRBV7-8 and TRBJ2-2, with D perhaps matching TRBD2 (6 bases). The germline CDR1 and CDR2 sequences are SGHVS and FQNEAQ. CDR3 length equals 16 residues. Trimming stripped 3 bases from V and 6 bases from J, with 17 bases between. Here the CDR3 DNA reads TGTGCCAGCAGCTTTTTCATGGGCCCTAGCGCCGGGGAGCTGTTTTTT. Its translation: CASSFFMGPSAGELFF.